Presented here are 6 T cell receptor beta chains from one specimen sequenced in a study of T-cell memory formation after mild COVID-19. TCRdb itself ran the 5' RACE reads through MiXCR, one entry per CDR3 protein. The sample holds about 390,000 distinct CDR3 sequences; more than 15% are singletons and the top ten take roughly 21%. Sequences were obtained from PBMCs or a T cell subset sorted from them (not recorded which). These receptors were obtained from a man younger than 35 who had mild COVID-19 (a few samples of this study predate the infection). Cell type and time point are not known.

This clonotype was recorded only once. V is TRBV27 and J is TRBJ1-1, with D maybe TRBD1 (5 bases). CDR1 and CDR2 (germline): MNHEY, SMNVEV (reference sequence). CDR3 length: 18 amino acids. The V and J ends lost 4 bases and 5 bases respectively, with 26 bases between them. CDR3 coding DNA: TGTGCCAGCAGTTCGTCCCAGAACCCGGGACGAGAGAGGACTGAAGCTTTCTTT. Protein: CASSSSQNPGRERTEAFF.

This chain uses TRBV7-9 with TRBJ1-6; D is perhaps TRBD1 (6 bases). The germline V gene encodes CDR1 SEHNR and CDR2 FQNEAQ (reference sequence). CDR3 length: 15 residues. Trimming cost V 5 bases and J 7 bases, with 15 bases left between them. Here the CDR3 reads CASSLSIGGNSPLHF. The CDR3 DNA is TGTGCCAGCAGCCTCTCGATTGGGGGCAATTCACCCCTCCACTTT.

The gene calls are TRBV12-3 or TRBV12-4 and TRBJ1-6; TRBD1 might be the D (5 bases). The CDR3 spans 12 residues. V shed 6 bases and J shed 12 bases, with 12 bases lying between them. The CDR3 DNA follows: TGTGCCAGCAGCGGGGGGTCGGGACCCCTCCACTTT. It translates to CASSGGSGPLHF.

This clonotype was seen ten or more times. The chain has TRBV7-2 and TRBJ2-1; 11 positions agree with TRBD2. The CDR3 extends over 15 amino acids. J lost 4 bases, V lost 5 bases, and 4 bases had no gene match. Per the germline V gene, CDR1 is SGHTA and CDR2 is FQGNSA. The CDR3 protein is CASSPLAGGYNEQFF. In DNA, the CDR3 is TGTGCCAGCAGCCCCCTAGCGGGGGGATACAATGAGCAGTTCTTC. Using reference TRBV7-2 and TRBJ2-1 for the parts outside the CDR3, the full variable domain is GAGVSQSPSNKVTEKGKDVELRCDPISGHTALYWYRQSLGQGLEFLIYFQGNSAPDKSGLPSDRFSAERTGGSVSTLTIQRTQQEDSAVYLCASSPLAGGYNEQFFGPGTRLTVL.

This rearrangement joins TRBV27 to TRBJ1-5, with a possible D match to TRBD1 (6 bases). The V gene's germline CDR1 is MNHEY and CDR2 SMNVEV (reference sequence). Trimming shortened V by 6 bases and J by 3 bases, and 15 bases separated the two germline ends. The CDR3 sequence is 15 residues long. In DNA, the CDR3 is TGTGCCAGCAGCCCGGGGGCAGGACTCAATCAGCCCCAGCATTTT. Translation gives CASSPGAGLNQPQHF.

This clonotype has just a few counts. The rearrangement uses TRBV7-2 and TRBJ2-3, with 8 bases aligning to TRBD2. Per the germline V gene, CDR1 is SGHTA and CDR2 is FQGNSA. The J segment lost 0 bases and the V segment lost 1 base, leaving 15 bases of the junction unmatched. This CDR3 contains 20 residues. The CDR3, as DNA: TGTGCCAGCAGCTTAGGGAGAGGTCAGCGGGGGATACTTAGCACAGATACGCAGTATTTT. Encoded protein: CASSLGRGQRGILSTDTQYF.